The 25 T cell receptor beta chains reported below all come from one sample, sequenced in a study of regulatory T cells in long-lasting Graves disease. Described time point: persistent/refractory GD, antithyroid drugs over 5 years with positive TRAb. PBMC RNA was the source of the TCR library. iRepertoire HTBI primers and Arm-PCR of CDR3 regions built TCR beta libraries. TCRdb reprocessed the multiplex PCR reads with MiXCR, giving one entry per CDR3 protein. The sample gives a few hundred thousand distinct CDR3 sequences, roughly 23% of which show up once; around 13% is in the top ten. This specimen consisted of peripheral blood mononuclear cells (PBMCs), obtained when the disease was refractory, from a patient treated with antithyroid drugs. The receptors derive from a female donor with Graves disease.

This clonotype was detected many times. This rearrangement joins TRBV6-1 to TRBJ2-7; 11 bases line up with TRBD2. CDR3 size: 14 residues. From germline, CDR1 is MNHNS and CDR2 SASEGT. Unmatched junction bases numbered 8, after V lost 3 bases and J lost 10 bases. DNA of the CDR3: TGTGCCAGCAGTGAGTCGCTAGCGGGAGGTATCCAGTACTTC. Translating it yields CASSESLAGGIQYF.

This clonotype was found a few times. A much larger clone lies a single base off, so this may be a read error. V and J are TRBV28 and TRBJ2-2; possibly TRBD2 for D (5 bases). The ends were cut back, 6 bases at V and 10 bases at J, with 18 bases in the middle. The length of the CDR3 is 14 residues. Germline loops: CDR1 MDHEN, CDR2 SYDVKM. The CDR3 reads CASSGPGIKEELFF. The CDR3 DNA is TGTGCCAGCAGCGGCCCGGGAATCAAGGAGGAGCTGTTTTTT.

The rearrangement uses TRBV5-6 and TRBJ2-3; D ambiguous. This CDR3 contains 15 residues. V shed 4 bases and J shed 1 base, with 13 bases lying between them. CDR1 and CDR2 (germline): SGHDT, YYEEEE. CDR3 residues: CASSGEEGGTDTQYF. CDR3 DNA: TGTGCCAGCAGCGGGGAAGAAGGCGGCACAGATACGCAGTATTTT.

Points on this clonotype: A much larger clone differs from this one at a single base, so this may be a read error. V is TRBV6-2 or TRBV6-3 and J is TRBJ2-7, with 7 positions matching TRBD1. V dropped 5 bases and J dropped 6; count of bases not matched to a gene: 10. This CDR3 has 14 amino acids. Looked up from germline, CDR1 is MNHEY and CDR2 is SVGEGT. The CDR3 DNA reads TGTGCCAGCAGTCACTGGACAGGTACCTGCGAGCAGTACTTC. This translates into CASSHWTGTCEQYF.

As regards this clonotype: A clone one base away is much larger, so this may be a read error. Because it lacks the conserved phenylalanine or tryptophan at the end, this CDR3 is likely a read error. V and J are TRBV20-1 and TRBJ1-2, with TRBD1 matching 7 bases. Trimming removed 1 base from V and 7 bases from J; junction bases left unmatched: 6. This CDR3 region has 13 residues. Per germline, CDR1 DFQATT and CDR2 SNEGSKA (reference sequence). The CDR3 sequence: CSARAGTVSGYTL. The CDR3 DNA follows: TGCAGTGCTAGAGCCGGGACAGTGAGTGGCTACACCCTC.

This chain links TRBV28 with TRBJ2-1, with a tentative D call TRBD1 (6 bases). The germline V gene has CDR1 MDHEN and CDR2 SYDVKM. V lost 2 bases, J lost 5 bases, and 13 bases lay in between. The length of the CDR3 is 15 residues. CDR3: CASSLGWGHDNEQFF. The CDR3 nucleotides are TGTGCCAGCAGTTTAGGCTGGGGACACGACAATGAGCAGTTCTTC.

V gene TRBV5-4 combines with J gene TRBJ2-5, with D possibly being TRBD1 (5 bases). The CDR3 is made up of 14 amino acids. V lost 2 bases and J 4 bases, leaving 12 bases between the germline ends. The germline V gene has CDR1 SGHNT and CDR2 YYREEE (reference sequence). In DNA, the CDR3 is TGTGCCAGCAGCTTTGACCTGCAGGGAGAGACCCAGTACTTC. The encoded protein is CASSFDLQGETQYF.

The gene calls are TRBV7-8 and TRBJ1-2; TRBD1 matches 8 bases. Per germline, CDR1 SGHVS and CDR2 FQNEAQ. Trimming took 1 base from V and 8 from J; bases not matched to a gene: 9. The CDR3 consists of 15 residues. The CDR3 here is CASSLGAPGGEGYTF. The DNA for the CDR3 is TGTGCCAGCAGCTTAGGAGCACCAGGGGGCGAAGGCTACACCTTC.

This clonotype has a handful of counts. The chain is built from TRBV6-1 and TRBJ1-3; D is uncertain. Germline CDR1 reads MNHNS; CDR2 reads SASEGT. Between the trimmed V and J ends, which lost 7 bases and 1 base, there was a span of 11 bases. The length of the CDR3 is 14 residues. The CDR3 region is CASTKRASGNTIYF. The CDR3 bases are TGTGCCAGCACCAAAAGGGCGTCTGGAAACACCATATATTTT.

CDR3 nucleotides: TGTGCCAGCAGTTCGCCAGGATTCGGACTGTTTTTT. Protein: CASSSPGFGLFF. The J gene is TRBJ1-4, the V gene TRBV6-2 or TRBV6-3, with D uncertain. The germline gives CDR1 MNHEY, CDR2 SVGEGT. Trimming pared 4 bases from V and 13 bases from J, leaving 13 bases between. This CDR3 is 12 amino acids long.

This clonotype was recorded at least ten times. The rearrangement uses TRBV7-2 and TRBJ1-5, with a weak D call TRBD1 (5 bases). V lost 3 bases, J lost 0 bases, and 12 bases lay in between. This CDR3 contains 16 residues. The germline V gene encodes CDR1 SGHTA and CDR2 FQGNSA. The CDR3 region has the DNA TGTGCCAGCAGCTTCACGGGGGGGAATAGCAATCAGCCCCAGCATTTT. Translated: CASSFTGGNSNQPQHF.

This clonotype has at least ten counts. The chain couples TRBV29-1 to TRBJ2-5; TRBD1 is a possible D gene (6 bases). CDR1 and CDR2 (germline): SQVTM, ANQGSEA. The V end was cut by 5 bases, the J end by 1 base, with 20 bases between. CDR3 length equals 16 residues. The CDR3 sequence: CSVSADREKGQETQYF. The CDR3 bases are TGCAGCGTTTCCGCGGACAGAGAAAAGGGCCAAGAGACCCAGTACTTC. The variable domain in full, with the rest retrieved from reference TRBV29-1 and TRBJ2-5, is SAVISQKPSRDICQRGTSLTIQCQVDSQVTMMFWYRQQPGQSLTLIATANQGSEATYESGFVIDKFPISRPNLTFSTLTVSNMSPEDSSIYLCSVSADREKGQETQYFGPGTRLLVL.

Only a few counts were recorded for this clonotype. V is TRBV11-2 and J is TRBJ1-1, with 8 bases identical to TRBD1. Germline V gene lookup returns CDR1 SGHAT and CDR2 FQNNGV. Unmatched junction bases numbered 11, after V lost 4 bases and J lost 1 base. The CDR3 sequence is 17 residues long. The CDR3 DNA follows: TGTGCCAGCAGCTCCTTCGGACAGGGAAGGACGAACACTGAAGCTTTCTTT. It is translated as CASSSFGQGRTNTEAFF.

The sample holds many counts of this clonotype. The DNA of the CDR3 is TGTGCCAGCAGCTTAATGCGGGGGAATGGCTACACCTTC. Protein product: CASSLMRGNGYTF. V is TRBV7-3 and J is TRBJ1-2; D might be TRBD1 (5 bases). Germline lookup yields CDR1 SGHTA and CDR2 FQGTGA. The CDR3 is made up of 13 amino acids. Trimming shortened V by 1 base and J by 6 bases, and 9 bases separated the two germline ends.

This clonotype was picked up many times. This chain uses TRBV7-8 with TRBJ2-1; 7 bases line up with TRBD2. V lost 5 bases to trimming and J lost 2 bases; unmatched junction nucleotides: 3. CDR3 length equals 14 residues. Germline V CDR1 and CDR2: SGHVS, FQNEAQ. The CDR3 DNA follows: TGTGCCAGCAGCACCGCGGGGGCCTACAATGAGCAGTTCTTC. Its protein product is CASSTAGAYNEQFF.

This clonotype was observed many times. V usage is TRBV10-3 and J usage is TRBJ1-2, with TRBD1 matching 10 bases. The CDR3 sequence is 17 residues long. Germline CDR1 and CDR2: ENHRY and SYGVKD. The trim removed 0 bases at V and 4 bases at J, leaving 8 bases unmatched. The CDR3 reads CAISESGTGQGSYGYTF. The CDR3 region has the DNA TGTGCCATCAGTGAGTCGGGGACGGGACAGGGGAGCTATGGCTACACCTTC.

This clonotype was counted many times. The V gene is TRBV28, the J gene TRBJ2-5; 7 nucleotides align to TRBD1. The CDR3 consists of 15 residues. The germline gives CDR1 MDHEN, CDR2 SYDVKM. V shed 6 bases, J shed 2 bases, and the junction held 9 bases outside the gene matches. The CDR3 protein is CASSERDRVQETQYF. The DNA for the CDR3 is TGTGCCAGCAGCGAACGGGACAGAGTTCAAGAGACCCAGTACTTC.

The chain joins TRBV18 to TRBJ2-5; D is perhaps TRBD2 (6 bases). The V gene's germline CDR1 is KGHSH and CDR2 LQKENI. The CDR3 has 16 amino acids. V was trimmed by 0 bases and J by 5 bases, leaving 16 bases between them. This CDR3 is CASSPPRFYGSETQYF. The CDR3 DNA reads TGTGCCAGCTCACCACCTCGATTCTACGGGAGTGAGACCCAGTACTTC.

Ten or more counts support this clonotype. This sequence joins TRBV11-2 and TRBJ2-1; D ambiguous. The CDR3 loop spans 13 amino acids. Trimming took 5 bases from V and 8 from J, leaving 13 bases between them. Germline V gene lookup returns CDR1 SGHAT and CDR2 FQNNGV. CDR3: CASSRLVIDEQFF. CDR3 nucleotide sequence: TGTGCCAGCAGCCGCCTAGTAATAGATGAGCAGTTCTTC. Full variable domain (remainder filled in from reference TRBV11-2 and TRBJ2-1): EAGVAQSPRYKIIEKRQSVAFWCNPISGHATLYWYQQILGQGPKLLIQFQNNGVVDDSQLPKDRFSAERLKGVDSTLKIQPAKLEDSAVYLCASSRLVIDEQFFGPGTRLTVL.

The chain couples TRBV20-1 to TRBJ2-7, with 12 bases that match TRBD1. V was pared by 6 bases and J by 6 bases, with 12 bases of the junction left unmatched. The germline CDR1 and CDR2 sequences are DFQATT and SNEGSKA (reference sequence). CDR3 length: 15 amino acids. The CDR3 here is CSAPGPGTGGFEQYF. CDR3 sequence (DNA): TGCAGTGCCCCGGGTCCGGGGACAGGGGGCTTCGAGCAGTACTTC.

This clonotype showed up just a few times. V gene TRBV28 combines with J gene TRBJ2-6, with D uncertain. This CDR3 has 14 amino acids. Deletions cut 6 bases from V and 4 bases from J, with 10 bases between. Germline CDR1 MDHEN, CDR2 SYDVKM. CDR3 DNA: TGTGCCAGCAGGCGGCCCCGAGGGGCCAACGTCCTGACTTTC. Protein sequence: CASRRPRGANVLTF.

About this clonotype itself: A much larger clone is a single base away; this may be a read error. The CDR3 reads CASSLPDPYSYEQYF. The CDR3 bases are TGTGCCAGCAGTCTCCCCGACCCTTACTCCTACGAGCAGTACTTC. The chain uses TRBV28 and TRBJ2-7, with D uncertain. The CDR3 runs 15 residues. The V gene's germline CDR1 is MDHEN and CDR2 SYDVKM. The V gene lost 5 bases and the J gene lost 0 bases, with 14 bases spanning the gap.

In this sample, this clonotype turned up many times. The rearrangement links TRBV12-3 or TRBV12-4 to TRBJ2-5; D gene ambiguous. V lost 1 base, J lost 2 bases, and 11 bases lay in between. This CDR3 contains 15 residues. The CDR3 protein is CASSLGDPTQETQYF. CDR3 in DNA: TGTGCCAGCAGTTTAGGAGACCCTACTCAAGAGACCCAGTACTTC.

The V gene is TRBV27, the J gene TRBJ1-2, with 10 bases fitting TRBD1. The junction had 1 base not matched to a gene; V was cut back by 5 bases and J by 7 bases. The CDR3 runs to 12 residues. The V gene's germline CDR1 is MNHEY and CDR2 SMNVEV (reference sequence). The CDR3 DNA reads as TGTGCCAGCAGTGGACAGGGGGTTGGCTACACCTTC. Translated, it gives CASSGQGVGYTF.

About this clonotype: At one end the junction does not follow the germline gene, possibly because of a read error. The chain employs TRBV7-6 and TRBJ1-4; D remains unclear. CDR1 is SGHVS and CDR2 is FNYEAQ in the germline V gene. This CDR3 spans 13 amino acids. For the CDR3, the DNA is TGTGCCAGCAGCTTCTCTCCCGAGGGAAAACTGTCTTTT. Translated, it gives CASSFSPEGKLSF. The complete variable domain, with remaining parts taken from reference TRBV7-6 and TRBJ1-4, reads GAGVSQSPRYKVTKRGQDVALRCDPISGHVSLYWYRQALGQGPEFLTYFNYEAQQDKSGLPNDRFSAERPEGSISTLTIQRTEQRDSAMYRCASSFSPEGKLSFGSGTQLSVL.